The TCR beta chain under discussion was sequenced for a study of PD-1 blockade in classical Hodgkin lymphoma. The protocol was immunoSEQ multiplex PCR, while the TCRdb copy is restricted to in-frame clones and leaves out a portion. The sample includes 15,000 or so clones, about four fifths seen only once; the top ten take 8% to 9.5%. The sample's time point: newly diagnosed, previously untreated cHL patient sample. Newly diagnosed, untreated classical Hodgkin lymphoma PBMCs provided comparison. Findings and caveats of the study: Newly diagnosed patients had baseline TCR diversity that was reportedly lower than that of healthy donors. Causes of the repertoire differences remain undefined, possibly disease activity or prior therapy.

A remark on this clone: The antigen remains undetermined. Other DNA variants within this sample encode the same CDR3.

V was trimmed by 1 base and J by 3 bases, leaving 11 bases between them. This CDR3 spans 15 amino acids. Germline V CDR1 and CDR2: SGHRS, YFSETQ. The sequence was collected from a human donor with classical Hodgkin lymphoma. Sequencing used peripheral blood mononuclear cells (PBMCs). The genes are TRBV5-1 and TRBJ1-3, with D possibly matching TRBD1 (5 bases). CDR3 region: CASSLQGLGGNTIYF. The CDR3, as DNA: TGCGCCAGCAGCTTGCAGGGTTTGGGTGGAAACACCATATATTTT.